Following are 20 T cell receptor beta chains from one sample sequenced in a study of early T cells in non-severe SARS-CoV-2 infection. A single record per CDR3 protein comes from TCRdb applying MiXCR to the 5' RACE reads. The repertoire includes 55,000 to 65,000 distinct CDR3 sequences, roughly an eighth of them detected once, and around 4.5% sits in the top ten. Sequenced material: whole blood. These receptors all stem from an adult who was a healthcare worker with PCR-confirmed SARS-CoV-2 infection or an uninfected control (not recorded which).

In DNA, the CDR3 is TGTGCCAGCAGCCAAGATCCGAGTCTGTCCTACGAGCAGTACTTC. Translation: CASSQDPSLSYEQYF. The chain joins TRBV14 to TRBJ2-7, with no clear D. The CDR3 length is 15 residues. Germline V gene lookup returns CDR1 SGHDN and CDR2 FVKESK. The V gene lost 0 bases and the J gene lost 1 base, with 10 bases spanning the gap.

This clonotype was seen repeatedly, ten times or more. The chain uses TRBV5-1 and TRBJ2-1, with TRBD2 matching 8 bases. CDR1 SGHRS and CDR2 YFSETQ come from the germline V gene. The CDR3 runs 15 residues. V was pared by 3 bases and J by 7 bases, with 9 bases of the junction left unmatched. CDR3 nucleotide sequence: TGCGCCAGCAGCTCTGGCCCGGGGGGGCCGAATGAGCAGTTCTTC. Its protein is CASSSGPGGPNEQFF.

At least ten counts were recorded for this clonotype. This chain uses TRBV5-1 with TRBJ1-6, with 9 bases matching TRBD1. There are 14 residues in the CDR3. Trimming cost V 4 bases and J 7 bases; bases outside gene matches: 3. CDR1 and CDR2 from the germline V gene are SGHRS and YFSETQ. CDR3 DNA sequence: TGCGCCAGCAGCATCGGACAGGGGAATTCACCCCTCCACTTT. It encodes CASSIGQGNSPLHF.

This chain links TRBV29-1 with TRBJ1-3, with 9 bases aligning to TRBD1. The CDR3 is 13 amino acids. CDR1 and CDR2 (germline): SQVTM, ANQGSEA. The ends lost 4 bases at V and 4 bases at J; junction bases unmatched: 2. Written as DNA, the CDR3 is TGCAGCGTTGGCGGGACAGGGGGAAACACCATATATTTT. It codes for CSVGGTGGNTIYF. Full variable domain (rest looked up from reference TRBV29-1 and TRBJ1-3): SAVISQKPSRDICQRGTSLTIQCQVDSQVTMMFWYRQQPGQSLTLIATANQGSEATYESGFVIDKFPISRPNLTFSTLTVSNMSPEDSSIYLCSVGGTGGNTIYFGEGSWLTVV.

This clonotype was seen at least ten times. The chain uses TRBV30 and TRBJ2-1; 8 bases map to TRBD2. There are 13 residues in the CDR3. With V trimmed by 5 bases and J by 3 bases, 3 bases remained unmatched. Per the germline V gene, CDR1 is GTSNPN and CDR2 is SVGIG (reference sequence). The CDR3 here is CAWVRGGYNEQFF. The DNA of the CDR3 is TGTGCCTGGGTCCGGGGGGGCTACAATGAGCAGTTCTTC.

This chain joins TRBV9 and TRBJ2-1; D is undetermined. CDR3 size: 14 residues. Germline CDR1 SGDLS, CDR2 YYNGEE. Trimming cost V 3 bases and J 6 bases, with 13 bases left between them. The CDR3 loop reads CASSDDLPPNEQFF. The CDR3 DNA is TGTGCCAGCAGCGACGATCTCCCACCCAATGAGCAGTTCTTC.

This clonotype has ten or more counts. The genes are TRBV18 and TRBJ2-1; D possibly corresponds to TRBD1 (5 bases). This CDR3 region has 15 residues. V lost 6 bases and J lost 5, with 17 bases in between. Germline CDR1 is KGHSH and CDR2 is LQKENI. The CDR3 bases are TGTGCCAGCTCGGGCAGTTGGCAAGGGGACAATGAGCAGTTCTTC. This translates into CASSGSWQGDNEQFF.

Note on this clonotype: A much bigger clone sits one base away, suggesting this may be a read error. The chain uses TRBV12-3 or TRBV12-4 and TRBJ2-1; 10 nucleotides align to TRBD2. This CDR3 contains 16 residues. The CDR3 sequence is CANSLPSGSLFNEQFF. CDR3 in DNA: TGTGCCAACAGTTTACCTAGCGGGAGTCTTTTCAATGAGCAGTTCTTC.

The J gene is TRBJ1-1, the V gene TRBV4-1, with 10 nucleotides matching TRBD1. This CDR3 comprises 16 residues. V shed 3 bases and J 4 bases; nucleotides not matched to a gene: 8. CDR1 is MGHRA, CDR2 YSYEKL, per germline. The CDR3 region is CASSQGYGTGVTEAFF. The DNA of the CDR3 is TGCGCCAGCAGCCAGGGATACGGGACAGGGGTCACTGAAGCTTTCTTT.

Here the CDR3 reads CASSATGARSSYEQYF. The DNA for the CDR3 is TGTGCCAGCAGCGCAACCGGGGCCAGAAGCTCCTACGAGCAGTACTTC. This chain connects TRBV5-4 to TRBJ2-7, with D perhaps assigned TRBD1 or TRBD2 (5 bases each). V was trimmed by 4 bases and J by 0 bases, leaving 17 bases between them. Germline CDR1 is SGHNT and CDR2 is YYREEE (reference sequence). The CDR3 is 16 residues long.

The CDR3 bases are TGTGCCAGCAGTGACAGGGGGTTCGGGGAGCTGTTTTTT. This translates into CASSDRGFGELFF. The rearrangement uses TRBV2 and TRBJ2-2, with 7 positions matching TRBD1. The CDR3 runs to 13 residues. CDR1 is SNHLY, CDR2 FYNNEI, per germline. V shed 3 bases, J shed 7 bases, and the junction held 2 bases outside the gene matches.

This clonotype occurred a few times. J is TRBJ1-2 and V is TRBV10-3; the D gene is possibly TRBD1 (5 bases). This CDR3 has 15 amino acids. V was shortened by 6 bases and J by 3 bases, with 17 bases between the two germline ends. Germline CDR1 reads ENHRY; CDR2 reads SYGVKD. Here the CDR3 reads CAISHGVTEDYGYTF. CDR3 coding DNA: TGTGCCATCAGCCATGGGGTGACAGAGGACTATGGCTACACCTTC.

This clonotype was found many times. The chain combines TRBV18 with TRBJ1-2, with D unresolved. The germline gives CDR1 KGHSH, CDR2 LQKENI. Between the trimmed V and J ends, which lost 2 bases and 6 bases, there was a span of 4 bases. This CDR3 region has 11 residues. The CDR3: CASSPGDGYTF. Here the CDR3 DNA reads TGTGCCAGCTCACCAGGGGATGGCTACACCTTC.

This clonotype was seen at least ten times. The genes are TRBV6-2 or TRBV6-3 and TRBJ2-5; 9 bases line up with TRBD1. From germline, CDR1 is MNHEY and CDR2 SVGEGT. The CDR3 contains 17 residues. V lost 6 bases and J lost 2; bases outside the gene matches: 13. The CDR3 spells CASRRLFTDRGQETQYF. CDR3 sequence (DNA): TGTGCCAGCAGGAGGCTGTTTACGGACAGGGGTCAAGAGACCCAGTACTTC.

This clonotype occurred many times. The V and J genes are TRBV5-1 and TRBJ1-1; the D is unclear. The CDR3 has 15 residues. Germline V gene sequence: CDR1 SGHRS, CDR2 YFSETQ. V dropped 2 bases and J dropped 4 bases, with 15 bases sitting between them. The CDR3 loop is CASSFGRQGSTEAFF. The CDR3 bases are TGCGCCAGCAGCTTTGGGCGGCAAGGGTCCACTGAAGCTTTCTTT.

This clonotype was observed a handful of times. The chain combines TRBV19 with TRBJ2-1; D possibly uses TRBD1 or TRBD2 (5 bases each). The CDR3 contains 12 residues. V shed 5 bases and J shed 3 bases, with 5 bases lying between them. Germline CDR1 is LNHDA and CDR2 is SQIVND (reference sequence). The CDR3 nucleotides are TGTGCCAGTAGTGGGGGCTACAATGAGCAGTTCTTC. Its protein product is CASSGGYNEQFF.

This clonotype was counted at least ten times. This chain links TRBV5-6 with TRBJ2-1, with 8 bases fitting TRBD1. Germline assignment: CDR1 SGHDT and CDR2 YYEEEE. V trimming: 1 base; J trimming: 12 bases; junction bases outside the gene matches: 12. The CDR3 consists of 15 residues. CDR3 sequence reads: CASSLLRQGWTGQFF. Here the CDR3 DNA reads TGTGCCAGCAGCTTGCTCAGACAGGGGTGGACTGGGCAGTTCTTC.

This clonotype was counted only a few times. This chain links TRBV11-2 with TRBJ2-3; 11 bases agree with TRBD2. There are 18 residues in the CDR3. The junction had 9 bases not matched to a gene; V was cut back by 1 base and J by 3 bases. The germline CDR1 and CDR2 sequences are SGHAT and FQNNGV. As DNA, the CDR3 is TGTGCCAGCAGCTTAGTGGCCCCAACTAGCGGGAGTACAGATACGCAGTATTTT. Amino acids: CASSLVAPTSGSTDTQYF.

The chain links TRBV27 to TRBJ2-7; D is uncertain. V lost 2 bases, J lost 2 bases, and 13 bases lay in between. CDR1 is MNHEY, CDR2 SMNVEV, per germline (reference sequence). The CDR3 spans 15 residues. This CDR3 is CASSLPGAGTYEQYF. The CDR3 nucleotides read TGTGCCAGCAGTTTACCGGGTGCAGGAACCTACGAGCAGTACTTC.

The chain couples TRBV28 to TRBJ2-1; D is uncertain. Germline V gives CDR1 MDHEN, CDR2 SYDVKM. The CDR3 is made up of 13 amino acids. Trimming left V 5 bases short and J 3 bases short, with 8 bases between. CDR3 region: CASSIDDYNEQFF. The CDR3 DNA reads as TGTGCCAGCAGTATTGACGACTACAATGAGCAGTTCTTC.